The next 9 T cell receptor beta chains were all read from a single sample in a study of cytomegalovirus exposure and HLA in healthy donors. The study ran its PCR with 60 Vbeta and 13 Jbeta primers. This table comes from immunoSEQ multiplex PCR, and its TCRdb copy is limited to in-frame clones, with some not included. Of 100,000 to 150,000 clones in the sample, approximately 80% were seen once. Specimen: PBMCs. The receptor set was obtained from a woman aged 40 to 50 in good health and CMV-seropositive.

The rearrangement uses TRBV19 and TRBJ2-4; D is perhaps TRBD1 (6 bases). The CDR3 spans 16 residues. The germline V gene has CDR1 LNHDA and CDR2 SQIVND (reference sequence). Trimming removed 1 base from V and 2 bases from J, with 12 bases in between. The CDR3 here is CASSIVGRGTKNIQYF. The CDR3 DNA is TGTGCCAGTAGTATAGTTGGCAGGGGAACCAAAAACATTCAGTACTTC.

J is TRBJ1-2 and V is TRBV6-5, with 9 bases identical to TRBD1. J lost 8 bases, V lost 6 bases, and 7 bases had no gene match. The CDR3 is 13 residues long. Germline-derived CDR1 and CDR2 are MNHEY and SVGAGI. CDR3 coding DNA: TGTGCCAGCAGGAGGAGGACAGGGGAAGGCTACACCTTC. This encodes CASRRRTGEGYTF.

This clone was counted once. V and J are TRBV19 and TRBJ1-3; D is undetermined. Germline V CDR1 and CDR2: LNHDA, SQIVND (reference sequence). The germline V and J ends were trimmed by 6 bases and 0 bases, with 6 bases remaining between them. The CDR3 is 13 amino acids. CDR3 in amino acids: CASRQSSGNTIYF. CDR3 DNA sequence: TGTGCCAGTAGACAGAGCTCTGGAAACACCATATATTTT. Full variable domain (rest looked up from reference TRBV19 and TRBJ1-3): DGGITQSPKYLFRKEGQNVTLSCEQNLNHDAMYWYRQDPGQGLRLIYYSQIVNDFQKGDIAEGYSVSREKKESFPLTVTSAQKNPTAFYLCASRQSSGNTIYFGEGSWLTVV.

Only a few counts were recorded for this clone. J is TRBJ2-3 and V is TRBV19, with TRBD1 as a possible D gene (5 bases). Germline CDR1 reads LNHDA; CDR2 reads SQIVND (reference sequence). Trimming pared 5 bases from V and 4 bases from J, leaving 10 bases between. The CDR3 is 13 residues long. The CDR3 is CASSLGASDTQYF. The CDR3 nucleotides are TGTGCCAGTAGTCTTGGGGCGTCAGATACGCAGTATTTT.

The genes are TRBV7-8 and TRBJ1-2; D ambiguous. V lost 5 bases to trimming and J lost 12 bases, with 16 bases between them. The CDR3 consists of 12 residues. Germline V gene data show CDR1 as SGHVS and CDR2 as FQNEAQ. CDR3 sequence: CASSAVREEHTF. CDR3 in DNA: TGTGCCAGCAGCGCCGTTCGAGAGGAACACACCTTC. Together with reference TRBV7-8 and TRBJ1-2, the CDR3 gives the full variable domain: GAGVSQSPRYKVAKRGQDVALRCDPISGHVSLFWYQQALGQGPEFLTYFQNEAQLDKSGLPSDRFFAERPEGSVSTLKIQRTQQEDSAVYLCASSAVREEHTFGSGTRLTVV.

This clone was detected many times. The rearrangement uses TRBV2 and TRBJ2-7; 8 positions agree with TRBD1. With 8 bases clipped from V and 7 bases from J, the junction kept 10 bases outside the gene matches. In germline, CDR1 is SNHLY, CDR2 FYNNEI. The CDR3 has 13 amino acids. The CDR3 DNA is TGTGCCAGCTTCCGGGACACAGGGGGGGAGCAGTACTTC. This translates into CASFRDTGGEQYF.

This chain joins TRBV28 and TRBJ2-1, with 14 bases identical to TRBD2. This CDR3 contains 17 residues. With V trimmed by 5 bases and J by 7 bases, 10 bases remained unmatched. Germline values: CDR1 MDHEN, CDR2 SYDVKM. The CDR3 bases are TGTGCCAGCAGTGGACTAGCGGGAGGTAGGGTTGGGAATGAGCAGTTCTTC. As protein: CASSGLAGGRVGNEQFF. Variable domain in full (rest from reference TRBV28 and TRBJ2-1): DVKVTQSSRYLVKRTGEKVFLECVQDMDHENMFWYRQDPGLGLRLIYFSYDVKMKEKGDIPEGYSVSREKKERFSLILESASTNQTSMYLCASSGLAGGRVGNEQFFGPGTRLTVL.

The chain joins TRBV30 to TRBJ1-1; tentative D call: TRBD1 (6 bases). The germline V and J ends were trimmed by 3 bases and 0 bases, with 11 bases remaining between them. Germline V gene lookup returns CDR1 GTSNPN and CDR2 SVGIG (reference sequence). There are 14 residues in the CDR3. The chain's CDR3 is CAWSLYRVNTEAFF. The CDR3 DNA follows: TGTGCCTGGAGCTTATACAGGGTGAACACTGAAGCTTTCTTT.

The chain carries TRBV19 and TRBJ2-5; D is possibly TRBD1 (6 bases). The V end lost 4 bases, the J end lost 3 bases, and 9 bases lay between the germline ends. The CDR3 is made up of 13 amino acids. Per the germline V gene, CDR1 is LNHDA and CDR2 is SQIVND (reference sequence). CDR3 nucleotides: TGTGCCAGTAGTACAGGGGAGAAAGAGACCCAGTACTTC. Encoded protein: CASSTGEKETQYF.